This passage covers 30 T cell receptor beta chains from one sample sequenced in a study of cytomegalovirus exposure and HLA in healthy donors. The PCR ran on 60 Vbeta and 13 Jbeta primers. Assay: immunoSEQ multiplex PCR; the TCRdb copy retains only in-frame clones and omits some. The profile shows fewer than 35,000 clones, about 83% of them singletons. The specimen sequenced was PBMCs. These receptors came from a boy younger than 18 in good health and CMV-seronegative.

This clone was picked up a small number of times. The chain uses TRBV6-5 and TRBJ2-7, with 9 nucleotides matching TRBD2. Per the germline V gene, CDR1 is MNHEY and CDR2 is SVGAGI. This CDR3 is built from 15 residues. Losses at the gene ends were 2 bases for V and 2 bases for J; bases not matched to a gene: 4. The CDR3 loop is CASSYASGGTYEQYF. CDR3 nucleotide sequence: TGTGCCAGCAGTTACGCCAGCGGGGGGACCTACGAGCAGTACTTC.

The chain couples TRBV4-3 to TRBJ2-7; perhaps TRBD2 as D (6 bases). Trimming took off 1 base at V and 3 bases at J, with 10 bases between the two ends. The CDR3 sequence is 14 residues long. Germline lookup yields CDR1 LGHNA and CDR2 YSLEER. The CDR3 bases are TGCGCCAGCAGCCAAGCCCCCGGGAGCTACGAGCAGTACTTC. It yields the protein CASSQAPGSYEQYF.

The chain's CDR3 is CASSSDTVNEKLFF. CDR3 nucleotides: TGTGCCAGCAGCTCTGACACCGTTAATGAAAAACTGTTTTTT. The chain recombines TRBV5-4 with TRBJ1-4, with unresolved D. V lost 3 bases, J lost 4 bases, and 10 bases lay in between. This CDR3 has 14 amino acids. Germline V gives CDR1 SGHNT, CDR2 YYREEE (reference sequence).

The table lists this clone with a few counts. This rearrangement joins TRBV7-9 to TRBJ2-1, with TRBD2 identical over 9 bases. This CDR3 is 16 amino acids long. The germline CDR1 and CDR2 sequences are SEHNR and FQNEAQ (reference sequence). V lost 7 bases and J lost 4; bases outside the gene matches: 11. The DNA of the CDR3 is TGTGCCAGCAACCCTCCCGGGACTAGCCCTTACAATGAGCAGTTCTTC. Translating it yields CASNPPGTSPYNEQFF.

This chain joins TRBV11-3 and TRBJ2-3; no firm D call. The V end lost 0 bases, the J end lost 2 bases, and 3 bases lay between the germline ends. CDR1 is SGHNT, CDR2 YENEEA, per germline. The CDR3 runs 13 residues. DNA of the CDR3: TGTGCCAGCAGCTTAGACTCCACAGATACGCAGTATTTT. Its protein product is CASSLDSTDTQYF.

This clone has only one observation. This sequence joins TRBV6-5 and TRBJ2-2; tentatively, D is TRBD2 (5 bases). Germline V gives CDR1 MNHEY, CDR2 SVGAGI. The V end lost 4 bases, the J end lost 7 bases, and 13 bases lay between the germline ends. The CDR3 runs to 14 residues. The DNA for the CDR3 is TGTGCCAGCAGTTTCCAGTCCCGGGACGGGGAGCTGTTTTTT. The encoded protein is CASSFQSRDGELFF.

DNA of the CDR3: TGTGCCAGCAGCAATCGTCAGAGAACAAGTTTGGTGGGGGGGAAGCTGTTTTTT. This sequence encodes CASSNRQRTSLVGGKLFF. The chain links TRBV21-1 to TRBJ1-4. TRBV21-1 is shown as a pseudogene. This CDR3 has 18 amino acids.

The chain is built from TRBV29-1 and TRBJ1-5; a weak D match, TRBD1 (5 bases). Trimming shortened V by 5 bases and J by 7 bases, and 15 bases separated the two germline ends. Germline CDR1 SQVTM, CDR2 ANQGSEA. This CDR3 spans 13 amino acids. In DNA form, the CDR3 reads TGCAGCGTTATAATTGGGGGGGTGCAGCCCCAGCATTTT. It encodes CSVIIGGVQPQHF. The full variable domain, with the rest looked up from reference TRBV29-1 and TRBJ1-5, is SAVISQKPSRDICQRGTSLTIQCQVDSQVTMMFWYRQQPGQSLTLIATANQGSEATYESGFVIDKFPISRPNLTFSTLTVSNMSPEDSSIYLCSVIIGGVQPQHFGDGTRLSIL.

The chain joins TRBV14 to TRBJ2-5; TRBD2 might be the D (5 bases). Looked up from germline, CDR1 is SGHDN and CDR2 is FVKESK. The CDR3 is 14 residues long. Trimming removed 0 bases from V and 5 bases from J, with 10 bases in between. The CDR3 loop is CASSQEEGRETQYF. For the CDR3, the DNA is TGTGCCAGCAGCCAAGAAGAGGGCCGGGAGACCCAGTACTTC.

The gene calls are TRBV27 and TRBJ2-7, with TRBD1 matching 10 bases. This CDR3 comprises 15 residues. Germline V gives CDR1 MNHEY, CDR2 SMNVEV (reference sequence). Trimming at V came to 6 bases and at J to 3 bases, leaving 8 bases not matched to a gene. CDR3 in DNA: TGTGCCAGCAGCGCAGGGACAGGGGAAAACTACGAGCAGTACTTC. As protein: CASSAGTGENYEQYF.

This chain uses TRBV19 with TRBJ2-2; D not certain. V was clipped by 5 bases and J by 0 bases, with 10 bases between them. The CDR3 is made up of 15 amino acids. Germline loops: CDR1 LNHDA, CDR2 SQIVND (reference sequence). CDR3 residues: CASSPEVSNTGELFF. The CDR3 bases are TGTGCCAGTAGTCCCGAGGTTTCGAACACCGGGGAGCTGTTTTTT.

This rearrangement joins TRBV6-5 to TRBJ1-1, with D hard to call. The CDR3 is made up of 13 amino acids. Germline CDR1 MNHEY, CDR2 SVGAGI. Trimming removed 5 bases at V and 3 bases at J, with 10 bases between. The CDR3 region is CASSGGRYTEAFF. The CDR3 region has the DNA TGTGCCAGCAGTGGAGGTCGGTACACTGAAGCTTTCTTT.

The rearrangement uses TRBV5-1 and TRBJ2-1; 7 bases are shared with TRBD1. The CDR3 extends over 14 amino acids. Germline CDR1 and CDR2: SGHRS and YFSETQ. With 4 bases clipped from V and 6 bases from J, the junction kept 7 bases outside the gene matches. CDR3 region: CASSQGVLVNEQFF. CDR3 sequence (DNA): TGCGCCAGCAGCCAGGGGGTCCTAGTCAATGAGCAGTTCTTC. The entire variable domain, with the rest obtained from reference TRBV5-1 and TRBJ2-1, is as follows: KAGVTQTPRYLIKTRGQQVTLSCSPISGHRSVSWYQQTPGQGLQFLFEYFSETQRNKGNFPGRFSGRQFSNSRSEMNVSTLELGDSALYLCASSQGVLVNEQFFGPGTRLTVL.

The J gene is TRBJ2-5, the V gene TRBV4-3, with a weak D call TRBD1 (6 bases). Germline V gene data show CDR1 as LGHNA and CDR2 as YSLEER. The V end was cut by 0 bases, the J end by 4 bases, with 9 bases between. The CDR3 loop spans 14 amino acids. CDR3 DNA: TGCGCCAGCAGCCAAGACCAGGGGTTAGAGACCCAGTACTTC. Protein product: CASSQDQGLETQYF.

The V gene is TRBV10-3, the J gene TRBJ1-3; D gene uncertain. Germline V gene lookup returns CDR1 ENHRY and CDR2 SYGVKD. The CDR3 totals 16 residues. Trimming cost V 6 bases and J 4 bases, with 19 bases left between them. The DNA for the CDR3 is TGTGCCATCAGAAAGATAGAGGACTTCAGAGGAAACACCATATATTTT. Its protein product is CAIRKIEDFRGNTIYF.

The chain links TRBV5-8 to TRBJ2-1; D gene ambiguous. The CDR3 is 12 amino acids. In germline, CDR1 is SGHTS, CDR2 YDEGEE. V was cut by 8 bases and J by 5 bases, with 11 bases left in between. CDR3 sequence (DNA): TGTGCCAGTCCCCCTGCGGACAATGAGCAGTTCTTC. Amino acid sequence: CASPPADNEQFF.

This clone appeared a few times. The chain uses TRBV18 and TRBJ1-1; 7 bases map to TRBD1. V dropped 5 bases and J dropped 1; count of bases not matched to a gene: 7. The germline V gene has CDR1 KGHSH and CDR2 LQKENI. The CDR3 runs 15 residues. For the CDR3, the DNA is TGTGCCAGCTCAGGTGGGACAGTAAAGAACACTGAAGCTTTCTTT. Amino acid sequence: CASSGGTVKNTEAFF.

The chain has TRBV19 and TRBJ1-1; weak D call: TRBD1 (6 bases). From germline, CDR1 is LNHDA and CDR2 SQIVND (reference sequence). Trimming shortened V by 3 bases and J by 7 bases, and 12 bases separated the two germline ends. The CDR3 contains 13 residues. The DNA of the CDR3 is TGTGCCAGTAGTATTACCGGGACACATGAAGCTTTCTTT. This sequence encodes CASSITGTHEAFF.

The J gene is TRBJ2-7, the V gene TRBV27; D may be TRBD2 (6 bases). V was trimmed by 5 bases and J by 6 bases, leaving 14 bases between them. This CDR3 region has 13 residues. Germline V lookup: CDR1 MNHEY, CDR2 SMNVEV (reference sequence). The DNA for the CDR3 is TGTGCCAGCAGTCCGACCCTGGGGGGCGAGCAGTACTTC. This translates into CASSPTLGGEQYF.

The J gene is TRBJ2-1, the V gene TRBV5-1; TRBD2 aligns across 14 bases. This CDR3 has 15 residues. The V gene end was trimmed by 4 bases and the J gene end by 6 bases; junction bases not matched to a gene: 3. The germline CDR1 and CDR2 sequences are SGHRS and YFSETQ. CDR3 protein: CASSPGTSGGNEQFF. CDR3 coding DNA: TGCGCCAGCAGCCCCGGGACTAGCGGGGGCAATGAGCAGTTCTTC.

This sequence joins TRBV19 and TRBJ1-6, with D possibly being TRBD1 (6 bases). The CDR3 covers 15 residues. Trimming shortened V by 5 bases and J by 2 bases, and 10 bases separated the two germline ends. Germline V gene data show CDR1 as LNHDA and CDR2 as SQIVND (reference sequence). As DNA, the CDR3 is TGTGCCAGTAGTGTGACAGGACCCTATAATTCACCCCTCCACTTT. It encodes CASSVTGPYNSPLHF.

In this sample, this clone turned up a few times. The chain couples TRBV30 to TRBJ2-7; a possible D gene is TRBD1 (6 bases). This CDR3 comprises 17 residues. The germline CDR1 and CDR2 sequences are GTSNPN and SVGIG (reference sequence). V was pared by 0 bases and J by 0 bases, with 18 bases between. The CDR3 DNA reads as TGTGCCTGGAGTGTAAATTCCCCCAGGGGCTTCTCCTACGAGCAGTACTTC. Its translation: CAWSVNSPRGFSYEQYF.

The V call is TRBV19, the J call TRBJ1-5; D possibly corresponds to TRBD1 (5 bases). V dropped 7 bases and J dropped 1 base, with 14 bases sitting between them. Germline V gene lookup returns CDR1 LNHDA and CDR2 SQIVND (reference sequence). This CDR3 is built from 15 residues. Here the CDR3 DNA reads TGTGCCAGTACTAGGAGGGGTGAAAGCAATCAGCCCCAGCATTTT. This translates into CASTRRGESNQPQHF.

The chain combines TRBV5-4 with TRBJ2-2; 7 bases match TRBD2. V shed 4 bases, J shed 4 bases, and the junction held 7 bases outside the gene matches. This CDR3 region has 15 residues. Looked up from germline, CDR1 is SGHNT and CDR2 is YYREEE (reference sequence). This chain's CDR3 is CASSLGGSGTGELFF. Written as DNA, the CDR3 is TGTGCCAGCAGCCTCGGGGGGTCGGGCACCGGGGAGCTGTTTTTT.

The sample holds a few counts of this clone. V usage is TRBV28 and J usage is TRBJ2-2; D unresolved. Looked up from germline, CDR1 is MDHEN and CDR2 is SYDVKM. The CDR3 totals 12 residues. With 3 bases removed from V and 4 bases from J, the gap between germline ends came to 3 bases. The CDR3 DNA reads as TGTGCCAGCAGTTTCCTCACCGGGGAGCTGTTTTTT. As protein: CASSFLTGELFF. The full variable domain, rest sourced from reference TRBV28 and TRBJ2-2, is DVKVTQSSRYLVKRTGEKVFLECVQDMDHENMFWYRQDPGLGLRLIYFSYDVKMKEKGDIPEGYSVSREKKERFSLILESASTNQTSMYLCASSFLTGELFFGEGSRLTVL.

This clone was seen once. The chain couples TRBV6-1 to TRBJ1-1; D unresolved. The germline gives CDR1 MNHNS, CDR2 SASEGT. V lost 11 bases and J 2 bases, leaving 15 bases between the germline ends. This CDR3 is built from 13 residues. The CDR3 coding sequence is TGTGCCGGAAAAACGGGATTTAACACTGAAGCTTTCTTT. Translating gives CAGKTGFNTEAFF.

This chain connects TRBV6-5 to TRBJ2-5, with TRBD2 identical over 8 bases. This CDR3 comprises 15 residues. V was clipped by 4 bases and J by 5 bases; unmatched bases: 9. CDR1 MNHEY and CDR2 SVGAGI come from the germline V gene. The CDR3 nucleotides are TGTGCCAGCAGTTCTACTCGGGGGGGCGATGAGACCCAGTACTTC. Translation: CASSSTRGGDETQYF.

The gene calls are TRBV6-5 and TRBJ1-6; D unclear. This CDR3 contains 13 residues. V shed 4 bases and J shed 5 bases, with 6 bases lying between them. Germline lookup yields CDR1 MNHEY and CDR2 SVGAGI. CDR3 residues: CASSLQNNSPLHF. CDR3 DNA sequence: TGTGCCAGCAGTTTGCAGAATAATTCACCCCTCCACTTT.

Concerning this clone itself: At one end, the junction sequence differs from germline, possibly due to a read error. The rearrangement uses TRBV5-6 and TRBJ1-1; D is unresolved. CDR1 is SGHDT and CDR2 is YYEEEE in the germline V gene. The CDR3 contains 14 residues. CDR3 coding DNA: TGTGCCAGCAGCCTCAGGTTTATGAACTCTGAAGCTTTCTTT. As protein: CASSLRFMNSEAFF. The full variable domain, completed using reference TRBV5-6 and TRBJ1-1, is DAGVTQSPTHLIKTRGQQVTLRCSPKSGHDTVSWYQQALGQGPQFIFQYYEEEERQRGNFPDRFSGHQFPNYSSELNVNALLLGDSALYLCASSLRFMNSEAFFGQGTRLTVV.

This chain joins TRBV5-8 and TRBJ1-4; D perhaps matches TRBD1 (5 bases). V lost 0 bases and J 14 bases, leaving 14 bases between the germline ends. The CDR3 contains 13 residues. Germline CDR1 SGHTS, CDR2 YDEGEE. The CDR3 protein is CASSLGRAVNLFF. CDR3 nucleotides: TGTGCCAGCAGCTTGGGCAGGGCGGTAAACCTGTTTTTT.